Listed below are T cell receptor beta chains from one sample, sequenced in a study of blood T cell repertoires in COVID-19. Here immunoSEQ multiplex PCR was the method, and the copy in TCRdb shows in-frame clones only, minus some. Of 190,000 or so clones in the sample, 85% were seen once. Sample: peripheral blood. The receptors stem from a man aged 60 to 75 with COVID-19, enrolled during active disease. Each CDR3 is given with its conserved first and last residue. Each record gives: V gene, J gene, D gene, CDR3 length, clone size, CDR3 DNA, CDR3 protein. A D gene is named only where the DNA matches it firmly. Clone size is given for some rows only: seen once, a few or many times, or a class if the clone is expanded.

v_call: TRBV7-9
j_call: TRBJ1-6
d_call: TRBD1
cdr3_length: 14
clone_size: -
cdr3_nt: TGTGCCAGCAGCTTGACAGGGCCTAATTCACCCCTCCACTTT
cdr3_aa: CASSLTGPNSPLHF

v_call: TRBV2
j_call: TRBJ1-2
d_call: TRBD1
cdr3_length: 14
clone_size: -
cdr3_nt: TGTGCCAGCACCTCGGGACAGGGGGCAGATGGCTACACCTTC
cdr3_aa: CASTSGQGADGYTF

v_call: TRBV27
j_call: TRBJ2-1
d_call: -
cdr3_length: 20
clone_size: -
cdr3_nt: TGTGCCAGCAGACCACTATCCTTAGGCAGAACACTCAGCTCCTACAATGAGCAGTTCTTC
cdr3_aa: CASRPLSLGRTLSSYNEQFF

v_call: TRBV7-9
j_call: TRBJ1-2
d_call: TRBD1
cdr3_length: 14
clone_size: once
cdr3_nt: TGTGCCAGCAGCCAAGGTTGGACAGGGGACGGCTACACCTTC
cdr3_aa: CASSQGWTGDGYTF

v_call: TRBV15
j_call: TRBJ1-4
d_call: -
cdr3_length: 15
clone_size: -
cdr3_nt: TGTGCCACCAGCAGAGATAGCGGAATTAATGAAAAACTGTTTTTT
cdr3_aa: CATSRDSGINEKLFF

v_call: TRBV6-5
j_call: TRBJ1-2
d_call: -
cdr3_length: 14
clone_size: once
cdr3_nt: TGTGCCAGCAGAAACAGGGTAACTAACTATGGCTACACCTTC
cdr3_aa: CASRNRVTNYGYTF

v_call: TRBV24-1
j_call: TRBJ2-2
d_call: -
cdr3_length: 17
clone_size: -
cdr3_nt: TGTGCCACCAGTGACCAAGACACAGGGAAGAACATCGGGGAGCTGTTTTTT
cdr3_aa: CATSDQDTGKNIGELFF

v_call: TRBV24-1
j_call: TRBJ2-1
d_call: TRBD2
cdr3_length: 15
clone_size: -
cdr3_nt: TGTGCCACCAGTAAAGAACTAGCGGGAGAAAATGAGCAGTTCTTC
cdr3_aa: CATSKELAGENEQFF

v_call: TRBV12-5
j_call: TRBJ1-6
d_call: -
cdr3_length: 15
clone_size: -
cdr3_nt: TGTGCTAGTGGTTTGTACGGGGTCGAGGGTTCACCCCTCCACTTT
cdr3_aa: CASGLYGVEGSPLHF

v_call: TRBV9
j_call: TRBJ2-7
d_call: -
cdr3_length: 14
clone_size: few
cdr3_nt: TGTGCCAGCAGCGTAGGCCCAGAACCCTACGAGCAGTACTTC
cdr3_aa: CASSVGPEPYEQYF

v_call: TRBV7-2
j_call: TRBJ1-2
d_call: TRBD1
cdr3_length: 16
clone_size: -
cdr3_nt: TGTGCCAGCAGCTCAAGGGACAGATCTACTAACTATGGCTACACCTTC
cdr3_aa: CASSSRDRSTNYGYTF

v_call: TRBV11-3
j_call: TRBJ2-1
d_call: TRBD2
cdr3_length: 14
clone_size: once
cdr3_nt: TGTGCCAGCAGCTCCGGGACTAGACCCAATGAGCAGTTCTTC
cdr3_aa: CASSSGTRPNEQFF

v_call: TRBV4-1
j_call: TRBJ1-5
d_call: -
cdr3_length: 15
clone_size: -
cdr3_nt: TGCGCCAGCAGCCCAACTCAGGGGAGCAATCAGCCCCAGCATTTT
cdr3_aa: CASSPTQGSNQPQHF

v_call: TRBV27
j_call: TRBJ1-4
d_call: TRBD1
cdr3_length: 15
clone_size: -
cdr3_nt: TGTGCCAGCAGTTTATTCGGACAGGGTAATGAAAAACTGTTTTTT
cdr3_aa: CASSLFGQGNEKLFF

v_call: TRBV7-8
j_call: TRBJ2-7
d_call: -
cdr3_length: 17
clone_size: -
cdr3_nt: TGTGCCAGCAGCTTAGGGAGCCCGGGATATGCCTCCTACGAGCAGTACTTC
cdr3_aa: CASSLGSPGYASYEQYF

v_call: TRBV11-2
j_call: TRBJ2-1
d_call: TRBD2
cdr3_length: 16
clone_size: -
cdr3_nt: TGTGCCAGCAGCTCCCCTTCTAGCGGGAGGGCCAATGAGCAGTTCTTC
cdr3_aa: CASSSPSSGRANEQFF

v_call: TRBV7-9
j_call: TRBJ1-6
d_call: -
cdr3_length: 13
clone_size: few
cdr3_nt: TGTGCCAGCAGCCCTTTGAGTAATTCACCCCTCCACTTT
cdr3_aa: CASSPLSNSPLHF

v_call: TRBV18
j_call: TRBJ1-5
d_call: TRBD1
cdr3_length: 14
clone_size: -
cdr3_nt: TGTGCCAGCTCACTTGACAGGGGCAATCAGCCCCAGCATTTT
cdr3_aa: CASSLDRGNQPQHF

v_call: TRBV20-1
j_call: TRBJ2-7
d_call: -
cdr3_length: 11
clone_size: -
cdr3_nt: TGCAGTGCTAGAGAAACGGTTTATCAGTACTTC
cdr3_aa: CSARETVYQYF

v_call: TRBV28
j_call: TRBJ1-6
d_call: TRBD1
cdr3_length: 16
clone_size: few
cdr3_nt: TGTGCCAGCAGTCCTTCGACAGGGTCCTATAATTCACCCCTCCACTTT
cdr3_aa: CASSPSTGSYNSPLHF

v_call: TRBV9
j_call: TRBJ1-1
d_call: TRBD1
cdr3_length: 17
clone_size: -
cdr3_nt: TGTGCCAGCAGCGTGGGAGGAGGGGGCTTGATGAACACTGAAGCTTTCTTT
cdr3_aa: CASSVGGGGLMNTEAFF

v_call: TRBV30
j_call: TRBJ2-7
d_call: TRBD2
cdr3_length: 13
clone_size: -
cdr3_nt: TGTGCCTGCCATAGCGGGTTCTCCTACGAGCAGTACTTC
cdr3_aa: CACHSGFSYEQYF

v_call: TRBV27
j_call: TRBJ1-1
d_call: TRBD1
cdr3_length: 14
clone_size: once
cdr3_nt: TGTGCCAGCAGTTTTGCAGGGGGAATCACTGAAGCTTTCTTT
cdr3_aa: CASSFAGGITEAFF

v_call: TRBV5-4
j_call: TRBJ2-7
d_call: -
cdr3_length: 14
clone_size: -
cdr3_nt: TGTGCCAGCAGCTTCGGGGGGCTCTCCTACGAGCAGTACTTC
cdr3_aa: CASSFGGLSYEQYF

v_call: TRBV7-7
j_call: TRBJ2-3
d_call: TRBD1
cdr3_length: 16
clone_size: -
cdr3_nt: TGTGCCAGCAGCTTATTAGGACAGGGGGCAGGTGATACGCAGTATTTT
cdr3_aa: CASSLLGQGAGDTQYF

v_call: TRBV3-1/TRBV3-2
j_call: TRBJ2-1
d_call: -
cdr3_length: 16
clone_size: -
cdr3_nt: TGTGCCAGCAGCCGGTTGCGAGGCCTATCCTACAATGAGCAGTTCTTC
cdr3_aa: CASSRLRGLSYNEQFF

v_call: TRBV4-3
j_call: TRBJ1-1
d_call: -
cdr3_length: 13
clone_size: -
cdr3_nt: TGCGCCAGCAGCCGGAAGACAGCGCAAGAAGCTTTCTTT
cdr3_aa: CASSRKTAQEAFF

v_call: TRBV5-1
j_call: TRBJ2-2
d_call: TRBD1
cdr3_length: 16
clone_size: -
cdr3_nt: TGCGCCAGCAGCCCCGGGGGACAGGGGAGGACCGGGGAGCTGTTTTTT
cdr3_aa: CASSPGGQGRTGELFF

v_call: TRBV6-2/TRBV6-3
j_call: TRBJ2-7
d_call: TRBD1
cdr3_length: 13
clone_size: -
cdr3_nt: TGTGCCAGCAGGTACAGGGGTGGCGACGAGCAGTACTTC
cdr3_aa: CASRYRGGDEQYF

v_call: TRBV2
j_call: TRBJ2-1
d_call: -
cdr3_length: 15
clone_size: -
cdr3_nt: TGTGCCAGCAGTGAGGAGACAGGAGCGAGAAATGAGCAGTTCTTC
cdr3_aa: CASSEETGARNEQFF

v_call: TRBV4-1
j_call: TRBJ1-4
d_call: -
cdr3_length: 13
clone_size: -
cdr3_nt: TGCGCCAGCAGCCAAGATGGGGGCGAAAAACTGTTTTTT
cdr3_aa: CASSQDGGEKLFF

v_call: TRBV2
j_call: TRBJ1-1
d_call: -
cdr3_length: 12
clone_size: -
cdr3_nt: TGTGCCAGCTCGGGGATTGCCACTGAAGCTTTCTTT
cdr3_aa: CASSGIATEAFF

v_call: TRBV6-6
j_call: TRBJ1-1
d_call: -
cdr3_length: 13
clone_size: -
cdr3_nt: TGTGCCAGCAGGTCCCGAGCGAACACTGAAGCTTTCTTT
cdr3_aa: CASRSRANTEAFF

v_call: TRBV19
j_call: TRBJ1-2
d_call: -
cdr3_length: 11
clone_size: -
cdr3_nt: TGTGCCAGTAGTACCTTATATGGCTACACCTTC
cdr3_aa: CASSTLYGYTF

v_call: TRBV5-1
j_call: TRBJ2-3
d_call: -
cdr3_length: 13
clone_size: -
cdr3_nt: TGCGCCAGCAGCAGGAGGAGGACAGATACGCAGTATTTT
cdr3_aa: CASSRRRTDTQYF

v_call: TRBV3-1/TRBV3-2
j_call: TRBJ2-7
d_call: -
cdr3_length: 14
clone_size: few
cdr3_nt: TGTGCCAGCAGGACCGGGGGAAGCTCCTACGAGCAGTACTTC
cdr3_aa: CASRTGGSSYEQYF

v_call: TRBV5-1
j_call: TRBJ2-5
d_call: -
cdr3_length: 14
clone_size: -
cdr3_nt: TGCGCCAGCAGCCCCCAGGGTCTAATGGAGACCCAGTACTTC
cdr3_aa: CASSPQGLMETQYF

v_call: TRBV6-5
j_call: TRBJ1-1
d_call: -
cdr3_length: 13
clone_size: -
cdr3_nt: TGTGCCAGCAGTCTTCGTTGGAACACTGAAGCTTTCTTT
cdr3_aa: CASSLRWNTEAFF

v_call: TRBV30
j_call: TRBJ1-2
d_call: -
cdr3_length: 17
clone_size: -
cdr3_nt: TGTGCCTGGAGTGTCATCTCCGGGACTCCGATTAACTATGGCTACACCTTC
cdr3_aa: CAWSVISGTPINYGYTF

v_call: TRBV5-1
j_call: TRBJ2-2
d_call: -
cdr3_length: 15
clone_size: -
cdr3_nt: TGCGCCAGCAGCTTGAGCTCAACTCGTATCGGGGAGCTGTTTTTT
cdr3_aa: CASSLSSTRIGELFF

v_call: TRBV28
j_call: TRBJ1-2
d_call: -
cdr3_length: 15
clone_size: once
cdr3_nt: TGTGCCAGCAAAGTAGGAGGAGACACTAACTATGGCTACACCTTC
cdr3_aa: CASKVGGDTNYGYTF

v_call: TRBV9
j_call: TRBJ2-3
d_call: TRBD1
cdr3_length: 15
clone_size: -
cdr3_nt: TGTGCCAGCAGCGTGGACGGGACAGGGACAGATACGCAGTATTTT
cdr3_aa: CASSVDGTGTDTQYF

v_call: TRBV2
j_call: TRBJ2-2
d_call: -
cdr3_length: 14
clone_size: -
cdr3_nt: TGTGCCAGCAAAGGCGGGATAAACACCGGGGAGCTGTTTTTT
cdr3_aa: CASKGGINTGELFF

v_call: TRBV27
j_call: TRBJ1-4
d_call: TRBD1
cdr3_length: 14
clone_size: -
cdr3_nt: TGTGCCAGCAGCCTCCGGGACAGGGGTGAAAAACTGTTTTTT
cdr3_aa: CASSLRDRGEKLFF

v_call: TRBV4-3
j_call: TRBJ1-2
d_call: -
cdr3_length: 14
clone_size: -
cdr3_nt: TGCGCCAGCAGCCAAGTGGGAGAGCGCTATGGCTACACCTTC
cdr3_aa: CASSQVGERYGYTF

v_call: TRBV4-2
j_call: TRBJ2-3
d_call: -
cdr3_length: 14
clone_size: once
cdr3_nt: TGTGCCAGCAGCCAAGGACTCTGGACAGATACGCAGTATTTT
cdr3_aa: CASSQGLWTDTQYF

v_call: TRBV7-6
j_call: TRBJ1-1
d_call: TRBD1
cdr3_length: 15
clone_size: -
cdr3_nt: TGTGCCAGCAGCTTAGCGCGGACAGGGCCCACTGAAGCTTTCTTT
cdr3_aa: CASSLARTGPTEAFF

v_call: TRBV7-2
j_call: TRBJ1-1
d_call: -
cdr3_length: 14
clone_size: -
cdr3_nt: TGTGCCAGCAGCCGGAGCTGGGGGGGAACTGAAGCTTTCTTT
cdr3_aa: CASSRSWGGTEAFF

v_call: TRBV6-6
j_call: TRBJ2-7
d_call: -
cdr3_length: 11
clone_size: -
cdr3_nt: TGTGCCCTCGGGACAAGCTACGAGCAGTACTTC
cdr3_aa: CALGTSYEQYF

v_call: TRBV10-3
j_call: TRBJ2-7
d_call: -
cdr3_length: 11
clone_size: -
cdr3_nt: TGTGCCATCAGTCAGGGATACGAGCAGTACTTC
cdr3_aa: CAISQGYEQYF

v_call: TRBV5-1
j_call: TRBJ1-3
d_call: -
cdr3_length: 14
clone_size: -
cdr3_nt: TGCGCCAGCAGCTTGCAGGGAGGGGGAAACACCATATATTTT
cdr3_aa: CASSLQGGGNTIYF

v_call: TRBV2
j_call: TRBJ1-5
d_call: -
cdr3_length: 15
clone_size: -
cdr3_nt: TGTGCCAGCAGTGAAGCAGGGCAGGGTACCCAGCCCCAGCATTTT
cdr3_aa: CASSEAGQGTQPQHF

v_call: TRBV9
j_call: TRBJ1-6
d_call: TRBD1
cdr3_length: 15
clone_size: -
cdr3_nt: TGTGCCAGCAGCGTCCGGACAGGGGCTGATTCACCCCTCCACTTT
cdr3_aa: CASSVRTGADSPLHF

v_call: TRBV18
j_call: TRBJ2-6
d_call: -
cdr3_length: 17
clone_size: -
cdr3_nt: TGTGCCAGCTCACCACCGGTATTTGGAGCTGGGGCCAACGTCCTGACTTTC
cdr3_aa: CASSPPVFGAGANVLTF

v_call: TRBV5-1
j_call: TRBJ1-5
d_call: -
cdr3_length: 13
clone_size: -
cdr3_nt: TGCGCCAGCAGCTTGGCCCCTGATCAGCCCCAGCATTTT
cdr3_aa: CASSLAPDQPQHF